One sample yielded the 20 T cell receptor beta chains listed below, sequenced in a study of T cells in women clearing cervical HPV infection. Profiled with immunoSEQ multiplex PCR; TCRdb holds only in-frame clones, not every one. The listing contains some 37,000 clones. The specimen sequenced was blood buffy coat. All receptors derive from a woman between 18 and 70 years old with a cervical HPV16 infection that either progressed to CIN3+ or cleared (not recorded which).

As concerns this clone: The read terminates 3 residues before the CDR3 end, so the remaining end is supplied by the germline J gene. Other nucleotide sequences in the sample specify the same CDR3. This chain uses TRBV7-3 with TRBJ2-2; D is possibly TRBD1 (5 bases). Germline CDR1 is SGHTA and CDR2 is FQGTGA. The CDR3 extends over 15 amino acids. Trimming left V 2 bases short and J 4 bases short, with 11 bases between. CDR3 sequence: CASSLGRVATGELFF. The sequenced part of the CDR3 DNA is TGTGCCAGCAGCTTAGGCAGGGTTGCCACCGGGGAG. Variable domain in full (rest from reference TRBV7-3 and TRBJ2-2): GAGVSQTPSNKVTEKGKYVELRCDPISGHTALYWYRQSLGQGPEFLIYFQGTGAADDSGLPNDRFFAVRPEGSVSTLKIQRTERGDSAVYLCASSLGRVATGELFFGEGSRLTVL.

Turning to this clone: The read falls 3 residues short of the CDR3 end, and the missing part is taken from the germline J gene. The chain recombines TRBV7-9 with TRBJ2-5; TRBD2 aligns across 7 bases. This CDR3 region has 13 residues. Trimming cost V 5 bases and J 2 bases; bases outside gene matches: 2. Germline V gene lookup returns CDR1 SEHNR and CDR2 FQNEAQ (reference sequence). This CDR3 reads CASSQAGQETQYF. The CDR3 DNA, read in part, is TGTGCCAGCAGCCAAGCGGGACAAGAGACC. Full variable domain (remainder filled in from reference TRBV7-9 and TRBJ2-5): DTGVSQNPRHKITKRGQNVTFRCDPISEHNRLYWYRQTLGQGPEFLTYFQNEAQLEKSRLLSDRFSAERPKGSFSTLEIQRTEQGDSAMYLCASSQAGQETQYFGPGTRLLVL.

The CDR3 is CASTNSGFTGELFF. The DNA read from the CDR3 is TGTGCCAGCACCAACTCAGGATTCACCGGGGAG. The chain recombines TRBV6-2 or TRBV6-3 with TRBJ2-2; no reliable D call. The read gets to within 3 residues of the CDR3 end, and the germline J gene fills in the rest. From germline, CDR1 is MNHEY and CDR2 SVGEGT. The CDR3 consists of 14 residues. V was cut by 7 bases and J by 4 bases, with 13 bases left in between.

CDR3 sequence: CASSLAGSTGVRYGYTF. The sequenced CDR3 bases are TGCGCCAGCAGCTTGGCCGGGTCCACAGGAGTACGGTATGGC. This chain connects TRBV5-1 to TRBJ1-2, with D perhaps TRBD1 (5 bases). The read ends 3 residues before the CDR3 terminus; that terminus is restored from the germline J gene. This CDR3 is built from 17 residues. Trimming took 0 bases from V and 5 from J, leaving 20 bases between them. Germline CDR1 is SGHRS and CDR2 is YFSETQ.

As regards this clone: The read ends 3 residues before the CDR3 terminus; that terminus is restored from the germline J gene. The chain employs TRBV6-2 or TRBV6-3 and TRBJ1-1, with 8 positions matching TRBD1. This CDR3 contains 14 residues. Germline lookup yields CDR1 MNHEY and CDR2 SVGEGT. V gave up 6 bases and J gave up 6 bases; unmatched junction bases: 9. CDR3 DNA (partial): TGTGCCAGCAGATCGGACAGGGACGGGGCTGAA. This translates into CASRSDRDGAE. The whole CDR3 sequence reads CASRSDRDGAEAFF.

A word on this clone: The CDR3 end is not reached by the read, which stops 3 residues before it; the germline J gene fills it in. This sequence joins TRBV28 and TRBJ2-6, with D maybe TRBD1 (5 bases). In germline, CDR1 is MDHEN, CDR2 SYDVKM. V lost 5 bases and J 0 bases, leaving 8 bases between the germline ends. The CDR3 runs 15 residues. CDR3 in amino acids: CASSPQGSGANVLTF. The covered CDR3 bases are TGTGCCAGCAGTCCCCAGGGCTCTGGGGCCAACGTC.

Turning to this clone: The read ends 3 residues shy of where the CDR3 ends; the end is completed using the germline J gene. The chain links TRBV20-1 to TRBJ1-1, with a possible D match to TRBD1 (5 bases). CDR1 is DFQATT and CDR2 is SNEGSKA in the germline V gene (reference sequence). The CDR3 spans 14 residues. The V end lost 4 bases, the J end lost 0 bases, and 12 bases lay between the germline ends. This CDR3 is CSAKRGYLNTEAFF. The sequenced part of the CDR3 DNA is TGCAGTGCTAAGAGGGGCTATCTGAACACTGAA.

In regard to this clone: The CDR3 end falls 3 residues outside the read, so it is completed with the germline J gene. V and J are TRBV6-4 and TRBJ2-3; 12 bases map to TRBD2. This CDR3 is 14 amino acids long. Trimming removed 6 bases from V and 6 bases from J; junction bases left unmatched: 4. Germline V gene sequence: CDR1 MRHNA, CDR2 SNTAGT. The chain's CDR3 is CASSSSGGADTQYF. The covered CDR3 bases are TGTGCCAGCAGCTCTAGCGGGGGGGCTGATACG.

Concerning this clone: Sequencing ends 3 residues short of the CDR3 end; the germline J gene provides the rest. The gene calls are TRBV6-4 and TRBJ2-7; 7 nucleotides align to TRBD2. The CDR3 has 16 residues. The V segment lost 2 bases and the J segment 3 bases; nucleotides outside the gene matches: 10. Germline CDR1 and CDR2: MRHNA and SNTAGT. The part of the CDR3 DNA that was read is TGTGCCAGCAGTGACCCGGGGGGAAGGGGCAACTACGAG. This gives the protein CASSDPGGRGNYE. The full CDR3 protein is CASSDPGGRGNYEQYF.

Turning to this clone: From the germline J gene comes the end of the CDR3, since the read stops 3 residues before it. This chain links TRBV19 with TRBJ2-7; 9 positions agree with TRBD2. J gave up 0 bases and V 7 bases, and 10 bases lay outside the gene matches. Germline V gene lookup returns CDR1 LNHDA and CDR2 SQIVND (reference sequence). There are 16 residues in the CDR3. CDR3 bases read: TGTGCCAGTACCCTCGAAGCGGGAGGTAGCTCCTACGAG. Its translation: CASTLEAGGSSYE. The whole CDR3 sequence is CASTLEAGGSSYEQYF.

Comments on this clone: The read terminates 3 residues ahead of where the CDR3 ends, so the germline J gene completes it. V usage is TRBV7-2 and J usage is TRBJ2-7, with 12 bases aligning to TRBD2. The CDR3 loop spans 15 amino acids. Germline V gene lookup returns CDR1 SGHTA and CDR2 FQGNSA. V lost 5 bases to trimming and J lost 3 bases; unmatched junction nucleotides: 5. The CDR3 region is CASSLRTSGIYEQYF. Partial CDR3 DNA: TGTGCCAGCAGCCTTCGGACTAGCGGGATCTACGAG.

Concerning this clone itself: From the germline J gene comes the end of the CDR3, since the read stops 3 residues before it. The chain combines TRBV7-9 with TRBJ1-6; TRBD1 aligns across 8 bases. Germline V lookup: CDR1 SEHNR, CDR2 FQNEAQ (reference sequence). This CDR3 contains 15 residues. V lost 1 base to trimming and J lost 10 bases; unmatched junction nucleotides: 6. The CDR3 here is CASSLDGQGQSPLHF. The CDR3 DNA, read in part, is TGTGCCAGCAGCTTAGATGGACAGGGACAATCACCC.

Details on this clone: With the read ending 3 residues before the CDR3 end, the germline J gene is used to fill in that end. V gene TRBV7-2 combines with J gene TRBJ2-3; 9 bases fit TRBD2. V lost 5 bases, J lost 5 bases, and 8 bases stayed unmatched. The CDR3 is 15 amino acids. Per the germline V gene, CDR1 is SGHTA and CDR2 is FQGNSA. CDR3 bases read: TGTGCCAGCAGCCCCTTAGCGGGGGCCCTAGATACG. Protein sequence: CASSPLAGALDT. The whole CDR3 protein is CASSPLAGALDTQYF.

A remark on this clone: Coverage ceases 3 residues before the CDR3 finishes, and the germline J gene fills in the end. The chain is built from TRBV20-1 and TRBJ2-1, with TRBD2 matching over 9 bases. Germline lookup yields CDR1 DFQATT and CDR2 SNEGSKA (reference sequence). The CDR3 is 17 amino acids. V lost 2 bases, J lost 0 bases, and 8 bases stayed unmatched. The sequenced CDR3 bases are TGCAGTGCTAGATCTACTAGCGGGCCGAGCTCCTACAATGAG. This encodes CSARSTSGPSSYNE. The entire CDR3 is CSARSTSGPSSYNEQFF.

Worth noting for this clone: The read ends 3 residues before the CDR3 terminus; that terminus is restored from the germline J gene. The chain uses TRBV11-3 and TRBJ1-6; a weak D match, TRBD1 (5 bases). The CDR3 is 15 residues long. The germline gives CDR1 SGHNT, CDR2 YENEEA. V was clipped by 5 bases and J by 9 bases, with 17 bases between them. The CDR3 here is CASSRQQPPGSPLHF. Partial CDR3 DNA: TGTGCCAGCAGCCGACAGCAACCGCCGGGTTCACCC.

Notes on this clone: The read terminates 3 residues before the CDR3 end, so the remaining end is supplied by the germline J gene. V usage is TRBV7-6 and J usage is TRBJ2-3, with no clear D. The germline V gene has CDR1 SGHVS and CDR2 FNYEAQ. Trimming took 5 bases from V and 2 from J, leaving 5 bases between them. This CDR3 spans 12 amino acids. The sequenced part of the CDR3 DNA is TGTGCCAGCAGCCCAAACACAGATACG. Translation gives CASSPNTDT. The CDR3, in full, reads CASSPNTDTQYF.

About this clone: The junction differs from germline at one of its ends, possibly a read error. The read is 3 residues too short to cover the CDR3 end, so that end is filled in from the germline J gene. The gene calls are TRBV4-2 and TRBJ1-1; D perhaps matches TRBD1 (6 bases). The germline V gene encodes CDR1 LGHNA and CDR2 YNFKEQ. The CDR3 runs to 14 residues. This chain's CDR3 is CASSQDYRATEAFF. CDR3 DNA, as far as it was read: TGCGCCAGCAGCCAAGATTACAGGGCTACTGAA.

The CDR3 loop reads CATSDRPQAGGTYEQYF. The sequenced CDR3 bases are TGTGCCACCAGTGACCGCCCCCAGGCGGGGGGGACCTACGAG. V and J are TRBV24-1 and TRBJ2-7, with 9 bases matching TRBD2. The read finishes 3 residues shy of the CDR3 end, and the germline J gene is used to complete it. The germline CDR1 and CDR2 sequences are KGHDR and SFDVKD. The CDR3 sequence is 17 residues long. After removal of 4 bases from V and 2 bases from J, the junction contained 11 bases not matched to a gene.

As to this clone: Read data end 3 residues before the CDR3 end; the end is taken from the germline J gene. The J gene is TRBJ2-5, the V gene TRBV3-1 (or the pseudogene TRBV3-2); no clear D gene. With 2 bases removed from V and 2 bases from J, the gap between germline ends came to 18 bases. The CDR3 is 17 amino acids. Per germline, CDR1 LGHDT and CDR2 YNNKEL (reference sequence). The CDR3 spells CASSQIFQPGPQETQYF. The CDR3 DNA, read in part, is TGTGCCAGCAGCCAAATTTTTCAACCTGGGCCACAAGAGACC.

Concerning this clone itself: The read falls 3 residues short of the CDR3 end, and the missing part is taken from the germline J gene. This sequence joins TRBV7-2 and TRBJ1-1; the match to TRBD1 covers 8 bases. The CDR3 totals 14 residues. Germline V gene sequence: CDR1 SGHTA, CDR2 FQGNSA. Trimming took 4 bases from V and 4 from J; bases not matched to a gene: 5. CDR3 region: CASSSRGQVTEAFF. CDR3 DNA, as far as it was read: TGTGCCAGCAGCTCCAGGGGGCAGGTCACTGAA.